Listed below are T cell receptor beta chains from one sample, sequenced in a study of blood T cells in healthy people across ages. TCRdb recomputed calls from the 5' RACE reads with MiXCR, one row per CDR3 protein. The sample carries about 1.1 million distinct CDR3 sequences, around two fifths recorded once. Sequencing was done on a sample of blood. Receptors originate from a man aged 18 to 29 in good health. Both conserved end residues are part of each CDR3. D genes are given only for firm matches. Where a row states a size, it is once, few, many or the class of an expanded clone; other rows omit it.

V gene: TRBV4-3; J gene: TRBJ1-2; clone size: -; D gene: -; CDR3 protein: CASSQDTTGGIYGYTF; CDR3 DNA: TGCGCCAGCAGCCAAGACACAACCGGGGGGATCTATGGCTACACCTTC
V gene: TRBV9; J gene: TRBJ2-1; clone size: -; D gene: TRBD2; CDR3 protein: CASTPSGGVHNEQFF; CDR3 DNA: TGTGCCAGCACCCCATCGGGGGGGGTTCACAATGAGCAGTTCTTC
V gene: TRBV27; J gene: TRBJ1-4; clone size: -; D gene: TRBD1; CDR3 protein: CASSSDKGQRTEKLFF; CDR3 DNA: TGTGCCAGCAGTTCCGACAAGGGACAGAGGACGGAAAAACTGTTTTTT
V gene: TRBV2; J gene: TRBJ1-2; clone size: once; D gene: TRBD1; CDR3 protein: CASGSTGGDGYTF; CDR3 DNA: TGTGCCAGCGGATCAACAGGGGGCGATGGCTACACCTTC
V gene: TRBV7-2; J gene: TRBJ1-2; clone size: many; D gene: -; CDR3 protein: CASSLAGANYGYTF; CDR3 DNA: TGTGCCAGCAGCTTAGCAGGGGCTAACTATGGCTACACCTTC
V gene: TRBV7-2; J gene: TRBJ2-4; clone size: few; D gene: TRBD1; CDR3 protein: CASSLQDRGITVAKNIQYF; CDR3 DNA: TGTGCCAGCAGCTTACAGGACAGGGGAATTACGGTAGCCAAAAACATTCAGTACTTC
V gene: TRBV4-1; J gene: TRBJ2-1; clone size: -; D gene: TRBD2; CDR3 protein: CASSHSDPGTTSNEQFF; CDR3 DNA: TGCGCCAGCAGCCATAGTGACCCCGGGACTACCTCCAATGAGCAGTTCTTC
V gene: TRBV7-2; J gene: TRBJ2-5; clone size: -; D gene: -; CDR3 protein: CASSFAGTEETQYF; CDR3 DNA: TGTGCCAGCAGCTTTGCAGGGACTGAGGAGACCCAGTACTTC
V gene: TRBV6-2/TRBV6-3; J gene: TRBJ1-1; clone size: -; D gene: -; CDR3 protein: CASSKHLVGSEAFF; CDR3 DNA: TGTGCCAGCAGTAAACATCTCGTGGGGAGTGAAGCTTTCTTT
V gene: TRBV30; J gene: TRBJ1-2; clone size: -; D gene: TRBD1; CDR3 protein: CAWSAPNWDRVSYGYTF; CDR3 DNA: TGTGCCTGGAGTGCCCCAAACTGGGACAGGGTTTCCTATGGCTACACCTTC
V gene: TRBV7-2; J gene: TRBJ2-5; clone size: -; D gene: TRBD2; CDR3 protein: CASSEGLAGVDEQYF; CDR3 DNA: TGTGCCAGCAGCGAAGGACTAGCGGGAGTAGATGAGCAGTACTTC
V gene: TRBV20-1; J gene: TRBJ2-1; clone size: few; D gene: TRBD2; CDR3 protein: CSARGLGTSGGSTLYNEQFF; CDR3 DNA: TGCAGTGCTAGGGGGCTTGGGACTAGCGGGGGGTCTACCTTATACAATGAGCAGTTCTTC
V gene: TRBV10-3; J gene: TRBJ1-1; clone size: -; D gene: TRBD1; CDR3 protein: CAISRDRENTEAFF; CDR3 DNA: TGTGCCATCAGTAGGGACAGGGAAAACACTGAAGCTTTCTTT
V gene: TRBV28; J gene: TRBJ1-2; clone size: few; D gene: -; CDR3 protein: CASSLTPTGNYGYTF; CDR3 DNA: TGTGCCAGCAGTTTAACCCCCACAGGGAACTATGGCTACACCTTC
V gene: TRBV9; J gene: TRBJ1-1; clone size: once; D gene: -; CDR3 protein: CASNSQGTANTEAFF; CDR3 DNA: TGTGCCAGCAACTCCCAGGGGACGGCGAACACTGAAGCTTTCTTT
V gene: TRBV27; J gene: TRBJ2-3; clone size: -; D gene: TRBD1; CDR3 protein: CASSRWDRVTDTQYF; CDR3 DNA: TGTGCCAGCAGTCGGTGGGACAGGGTGACCGATACGCAGTATTTT
V gene: TRBV6-2/TRBV6-3; J gene: TRBJ1-2; clone size: -; D gene: TRBD1; CDR3 protein: CASRRTGGDYGYTF; CDR3 DNA: TGTGCCAGCAGGAGGACAGGGGGCGACTATGGCTACACCTTC
V gene: TRBV12-3/TRBV12-4; J gene: TRBJ1-2; clone size: few; D gene: -; CDR3 protein: CASSSPGSYGYTF; CDR3 DNA: TGTGCCAGCAGTTCCCCCGGGAGCTATGGCTACACCTTC
V gene: TRBV12-3/TRBV12-4; J gene: TRBJ2-7; clone size: once; D gene: -; CDR3 protein: CASSLVEGLEYEQYF; CDR3 DNA: TGTGCCAGCAGTTTGGTCGAGGGATTGGAATATGAGCAGTACTTC
V gene: TRBV6-2/TRBV6-3; J gene: TRBJ1-1; clone size: -; D gene: -; CDR3 protein: CASTRGVEAFF; CDR3 DNA: TGTGCCAGCACCAGGGGAGTGGAAGCTTTCTTT
V gene: TRBV6-1; J gene: TRBJ2-3; clone size: -; D gene: -; CDR3 protein: CASSEARVDTQYF; CDR3 DNA: TGTGCCAGCAGTGAAGCGCGGGTAGATACGCAGTATTTT
V gene: TRBV20-1; J gene: TRBJ2-1; clone size: few; D gene: -; CDR3 protein: CSAPRGSSSYNEQFF; CDR3 DNA: TGCAGTGCCCCACGGGGCTCGAGCTCCTACAATGAGCAGTTCTTC
V gene: TRBV20-1; J gene: TRBJ2-7; clone size: -; D gene: TRBD1; CDR3 protein: CSAREITGTGYEQYF; CDR3 DNA: TGCAGTGCTAGAGAAATCACCGGGACAGGGTACGAGCAGTACTTC
V gene: TRBV27; J gene: TRBJ2-5; clone size: -; D gene: TRBD2; CDR3 protein: CASSPGGATSGGIETQYF; CDR3 DNA: TGTGCCAGCAGTCCAGGGGGGGCTACTAGCGGGGGGATCGAGACCCAGTACTTC
V gene: TRBV7-2; J gene: TRBJ2-7; clone size: -; D gene: -; CDR3 protein: CASSGQFSYEQYF; CDR3 DNA: TGTGCCAGCAGCGGACAGTTCTCCTACGAGCAGTACTTC
V gene: TRBV4-3; J gene: TRBJ2-2; clone size: -; D gene: -; CDR3 protein: CASSQEYTADSNTGELFF; CDR3 DNA: TGCGCCAGCAGCCAAGAATACACTGCAGATTCGAACACCGGGGAGCTGTTTTTT
V gene: TRBV11-1; J gene: TRBJ2-1; clone size: few; D gene: -; CDR3 protein: CASSPLGIGEIYNEQFF; CDR3 DNA: TGTGCCAGCAGCCCTCTCGGGATAGGCGAGATTTACAATGAGCAGTTCTTC
V gene: TRBV9; J gene: TRBJ1-2; clone size: -; D gene: -; CDR3 protein: CASSNGRGYIYGYTF; CDR3 DNA: TGTGCCAGCAGTAACGGAAGGGGCTATATTTATGGCTACACCTTC